This note documents a single T cell receptor (beta chain) sequence. What it recognizes is unknown. The repertoire was sequenced with immunoSEQ multiplex PCR; TCRdb's copy has only in-frame clones and lacks some. The sample lists 80,000 or so clones, 70% to 90% occurring once. Time point given: blood 4 weeks post-SBRT, at nephrectomy. Treatment noted: 15 Gy SBRT to primary tumor, nephrectomy 4 weeks later. This specimen belongs to a study of radiation and T cells in renal cell carcinoma. Findings and caveats of the study: From baseline, blood top tumor clonotypes peaked at 2 weeks post-radiation.

The sample in question was blood, obtained from a patient whose treatment included radiotherapy and nephrectomy. The TCR sequence derives from a woman in her 70s with renal cell carcinoma.

CDR3 protein: CASSEGETQYF. The DNA for the CDR3 is TGTGCCAGCAGTGAAGGAGAGACCCAGTACTTC. The J gene is TRBJ2-5, the V gene TRBV2; D gene uncertain. In germline, CDR1 is SNHLY, CDR2 FYNNEI. This CDR3 comprises 11 residues. Trimming took 1 base from V and 4 from J, leaving 1 base between them.